This T cell receptor (beta chain) was observed in a study of T cell responses to AZD1222 COVID-19 vaccine. Overall study findings and caveats: The span of vaccine-associated CD4 TCRs extended across spike, with dominance at 160-218 and 743-854. No repertoire was sampled before or during the peak T cell response, only after it.

TCRdb's copy holds only in-frame clones and misses some; the assay was immunoSEQ multiplex PCR. The sample contains about 110,000 clones, 70% to 90% of which appear only once. For this clone: Its antigen is as yet unknown.

This receptor was identified in an adult who received the AZD1222 COVID-19 vaccine. Specimen: peripheral blood, collected 28 days after the second AZD1222 dose.

For the CDR3, the DNA is TGTGCCAGCTCACCGTCGGACCTAGGAGAAAAACTGTTTTTT. The encoded protein is CASSPSDLGEKLFF. The chain combines TRBV18 with TRBJ1-4; D is uncertain. V was clipped by 3 bases and J by 8 bases, with 13 bases between them. CDR3 length: 14 residues. The germline gives CDR1 KGHSH, CDR2 LQKENI.